This T cell receptor beta chain appears in the sequencing data of a study of cytomegalovirus exposure and HLA in healthy donors. The study, taken as a whole, reports: Across HLA loci, a later analysis found differing TCR association rates, with DRB1 most and HLA-C fewest. A later analysis reported that several of the most significant clusters appeared to be linked to common viral pathogens, among them Epstein-Barr virus.

The PCR ran on 60 Vbeta and 13 Jbeta primers. TCRdb's copy holds only in-frame clones and misses some; the assay was immunoSEQ multiplex PCR. The sample records 150,000 or so clones, around 70% being singletons. Donors in the study were healthy people who gave bone marrow. The table lists this clone with a few counts. What it binds is unknown. Trimming removed 1 base at V and 2 bases at J, with 9 bases between. Germline CDR1 SGDLS, CDR2 YYNGEE. The CDR3 totals 14 residues. The V and J genes are TRBV9 and TRBJ1-1; D gene unclear. This sequence was found in a man in his thirties or forties in good health and CMV-seronegative. Material for sequencing was PBMCs. The chain's CDR3 is CASSVIAPNTEAFF. The CDR3 DNA sequence: TGTGCCAGCAGCGTAATAGCACCCAACACTGAAGCTTTCTTT. The entire variable domain, with the rest obtained from reference TRBV9 and TRBJ1-1, is as follows: DSGVTQTPKHLITATGQRVTLRCSPRSGDLSVYWYQQSLDQGLQFLIQYYNGEERAKGNILERFSAQQFPDLHSELNLSSLELGDSALYFCASSVIAPNTEAFFGQGTRLTVV.